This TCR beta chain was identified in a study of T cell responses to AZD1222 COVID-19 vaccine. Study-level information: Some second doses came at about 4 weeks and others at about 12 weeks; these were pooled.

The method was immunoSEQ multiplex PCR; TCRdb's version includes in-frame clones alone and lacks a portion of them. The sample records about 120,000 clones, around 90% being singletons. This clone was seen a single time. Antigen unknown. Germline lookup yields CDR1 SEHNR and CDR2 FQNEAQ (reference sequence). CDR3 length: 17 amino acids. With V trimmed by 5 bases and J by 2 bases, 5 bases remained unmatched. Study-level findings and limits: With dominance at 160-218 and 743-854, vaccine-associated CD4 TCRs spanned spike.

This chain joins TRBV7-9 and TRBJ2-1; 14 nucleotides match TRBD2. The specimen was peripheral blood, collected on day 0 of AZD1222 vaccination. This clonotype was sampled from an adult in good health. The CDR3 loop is CASSPGLAGVTYNEQFF. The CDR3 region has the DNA TGTGCCAGCAGCCCGGGACTAGCGGGAGTAACCTACAATGAGCAGTTCTTC. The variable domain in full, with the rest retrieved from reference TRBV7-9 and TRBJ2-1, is DTGVSQNPRHKITKRGQNVTFRCDPISEHNRLYWYRQTLGQGPEFLTYFQNEAQLEKSRLLSDRFSAERPKGSFSTLEIQRTEQGDSAMYLCASSPGLAGVTYNEQFFGPGTRLTVL.